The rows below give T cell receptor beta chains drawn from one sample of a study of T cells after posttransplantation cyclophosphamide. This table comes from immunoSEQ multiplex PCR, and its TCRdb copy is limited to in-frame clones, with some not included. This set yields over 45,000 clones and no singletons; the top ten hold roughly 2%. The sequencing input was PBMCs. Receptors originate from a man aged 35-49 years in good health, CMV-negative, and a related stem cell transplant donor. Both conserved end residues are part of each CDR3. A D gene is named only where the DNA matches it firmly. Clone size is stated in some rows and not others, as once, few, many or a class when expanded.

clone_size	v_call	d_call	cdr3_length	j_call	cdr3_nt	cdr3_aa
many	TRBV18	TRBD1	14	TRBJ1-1	TGTGCCAGCTCAAGAATAACAGGGGGGACTGAAGCTTTCTTT	CASSRITGGTEAFF
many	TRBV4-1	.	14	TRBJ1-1	TGCGCCAGCAGGCACCTGTTGAGGAACACTGAAGCTTTCTTT	CASRHLLRNTEAFF
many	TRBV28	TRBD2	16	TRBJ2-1	TGTGCCAGCAGGGTGGGGGGGGGACTAGCGTACAATGAGCAGTTCTTC	CASRVGGGLAYNEQFF
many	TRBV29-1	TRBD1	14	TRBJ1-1	TGCAGCGTTGACAGGGGGGTAATGAACACTGAAGCTTTCTTT	CSVDRGVMNTEAFF
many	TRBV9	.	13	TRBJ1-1	TGTGCCAGCAGCGGAAGGGACAAAACTGAAGCTTTCTTT	CASSGRDKTEAFF
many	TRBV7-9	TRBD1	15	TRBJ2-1	TGTGCCAGCAGCTCGAGACAGGGAAGTGTCAATGAGCAGTTCTTC	CASSSRQGSVNEQFF
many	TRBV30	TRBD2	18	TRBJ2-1	TGTGCCTGGAGTAAGCCGGGACTAGCGGGAGTGGGGTACAATGAGCAGTTCTTC	CAWSKPGLAGVGYNEQFF
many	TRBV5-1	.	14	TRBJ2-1	TGCGCCAGCAGCATCGGGGATTCCTACAATGAGCAGTTCTTC	CASSIGDSYNEQFF
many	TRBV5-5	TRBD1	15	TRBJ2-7	TGTGCCAGCAGCACGTTTACAGGGGGCTTCTACGAGCAGTACTTC	CASSTFTGGFYEQYF
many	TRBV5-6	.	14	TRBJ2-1	TGTGCCAGCCGGGGAACGTTCACCCCCAATGAGCAGTTCTTC	CASRGTFTPNEQFF
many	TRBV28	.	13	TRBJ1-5	TGTGCCAGCAGCCACACCCTAGCGAGGCCCCAGCATTTT	CASSHTLARPQHF
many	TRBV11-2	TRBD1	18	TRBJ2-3	TGTGCCAGCAGCTTAGGTTACGATCCCGGGACAGGGTACAATACGCAGTATTTT	CASSLGYDPGTGYNTQYF
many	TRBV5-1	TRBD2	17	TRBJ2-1	TGCGCCAGCAGCACAGGACTAGCGGGAGACCTCTACAATGAGCAGTTCTTC	CASSTGLAGDLYNEQFF
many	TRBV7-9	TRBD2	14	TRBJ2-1	TGTGCCAGCAGGCGGCCGGGACTAGGGAGTGAGCAGTTCTTC	CASRRPGLGSEQFF
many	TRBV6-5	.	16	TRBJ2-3	TGTGCCAGCAGTTACAACTGGCTAGTTAGCACAGATACGCAGTATTTT	CASSYNWLVSTDTQYF
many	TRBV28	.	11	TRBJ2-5	TGTGCCAGCAGTTCCAGGGATACCCAGTACTTC	CASSSRDTQYF
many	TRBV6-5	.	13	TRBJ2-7	TGTGCCAGCAGTCCCTTCCGAGCCTACGAGCAGTACTTC	CASSPFRAYEQYF
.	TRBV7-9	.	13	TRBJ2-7	TGTGCCAGCAGCCCCCCGATCTCCTACGAGCAGTACTTC	CASSPPISYEQYF
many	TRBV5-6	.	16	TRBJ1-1	TGTGCCAGCAGCCCAATTTCCCGGCGGGGATACACTGAAGCTTTCTTT	CASSPISRRGYTEAFF
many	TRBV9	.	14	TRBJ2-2	TGTGCCAGCAGCTCCTACCGGGACACCGGGGAGCTGTTTTTT	CASSSYRDTGELFF
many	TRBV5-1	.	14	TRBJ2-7	TGCGCCAGCAGCCCGACAGGCTACTCCTACGAGCAGTACTTC	CASSPTGYSYEQYF
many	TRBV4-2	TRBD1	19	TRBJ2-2	TGTGCCAGCAGCCAAGATGTACTCGGGCGGGACAGGGTGTATGGGGAGCTGTTTTTT	CASSQDVLGRDRVYGELFF
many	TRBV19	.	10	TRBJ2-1	TGTGCCAGTAGCGAGGGTGAGCAGTTCTTC	CASSEGEQFF
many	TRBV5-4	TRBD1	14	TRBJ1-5	TGTGCCAGCAGCCGGACAGGGAGCAATCAGCCCCAGCATTTT	CASSRTGSNQPQHF
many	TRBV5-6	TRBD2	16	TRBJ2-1	TGTGCCAGCAGCGCCTTTAGCGGGAGAAGATCCAATGAGCAGTTCTTC	CASSAFSGRRSNEQFF
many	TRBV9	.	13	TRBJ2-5	TGTGCCAGCAGCAATTCACACAAGGAGACCCAGTACTTC	CASSNSHKETQYF
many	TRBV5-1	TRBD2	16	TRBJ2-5	TGCGCCAGCAGCTTGGGACTAGCGGGAGCTGTGGAGACCCAGTACTTC	CASSLGLAGAVETQYF
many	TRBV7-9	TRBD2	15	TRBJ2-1	TGTGCCAGCAGCTACCGGACTAGCGGCGTCAATGAGCAGTTCTTC	CASSYRTSGVNEQFF
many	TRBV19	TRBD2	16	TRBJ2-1	TGTGCCAGTAGTATATCGGCTAGCGGGCGCTACAATGAGCAGTTCTTC	CASSISASGRYNEQFF
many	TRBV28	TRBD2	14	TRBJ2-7	TGTGCCAGCAGTTGGTCTAGCGGGAGTTACGAGCAGTACTTC	CASSWSSGSYEQYF
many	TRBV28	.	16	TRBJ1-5	TGTGCCAGCAGTTCTCTGGCCCGGGGGGGCAATCAGCCCCAGCATTTT	CASSSLARGGNQPQHF
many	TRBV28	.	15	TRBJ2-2	TGTGCCAGCAGTTCAGGGGCGGTCGACACCGGGGAGCTGTTTTTT	CASSSGAVDTGELFF
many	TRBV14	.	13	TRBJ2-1	TGTGCCAGCAGCCCTAGAGAAGCGGATGAGCAGTTCTTC	CASSPREADEQFF
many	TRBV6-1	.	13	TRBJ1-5	TGTGCCAGCAGCCACACGGGAAATCAGCCCCAGCATTTT	CASSHTGNQPQHF
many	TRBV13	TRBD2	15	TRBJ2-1	TGTGCCAGCAGCTCCGGGACTAGCGGGGCGATAGGGCAGTTCTTC	CASSSGTSGAIGQFF
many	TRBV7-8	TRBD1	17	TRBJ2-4	TGTGCCAGCAGCTTGGTGACAGGGGGCGAAGCCAAAAACATTCAGTACTTC	CASSLVTGGEAKNIQYF
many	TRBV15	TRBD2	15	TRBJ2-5	TGTGCCACCAGCGGGCTAGCGGGAGGGTCGGAGACCCAGTACTTC	CATSGLAGGSETQYF
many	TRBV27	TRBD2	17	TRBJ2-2	TGTGCCAGCAGTCCCTCCTGGCGGGAGAGGAGCACCGGGGAGCTGTTTTTT	CASSPSWRERSTGELFF
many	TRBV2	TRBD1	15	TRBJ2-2	TGTGCCAGCAGCAAACGGACAGGGGGCACCGGGGAGCTGTTTTTT	CASSKRTGGTGELFF
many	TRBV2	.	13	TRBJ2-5	TGTGCCAGCAGTGAAGAGGGACACGAGACCCAGTACTTC	CASSEEGHETQYF
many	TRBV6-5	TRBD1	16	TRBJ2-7	TGTGCCAGCAGTTACGGGACAGGGTTTTTGGACTACGAGCAGTACTTC	CASSYGTGFLDYEQYF
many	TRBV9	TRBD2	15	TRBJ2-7	TGTGCCAGCAGCGTAGGGCTAGCGGGAGCGTACGAGCAGTACTTC	CASSVGLAGAYEQYF
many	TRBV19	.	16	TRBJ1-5	TGTGCCAGTAGCCCCCTTGCGGGGGGCGGCAATCAGCCCCAGCATTTT	CASSPLAGGGNQPQHF
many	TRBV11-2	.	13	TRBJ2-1	TGTGCCAGCACCTTCACAGGGTTGGATGAGCAGTTCTTC	CASTFTGLDEQFF
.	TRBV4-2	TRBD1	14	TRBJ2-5	TGTGCCAGCAGCCAAGAGGACAGGGTAGAGACCCAGTACTTC	CASSQEDRVETQYF
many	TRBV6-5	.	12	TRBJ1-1	TGTGCCAGCAACCGGGGTGGCACTGAAGCTTTCTTT	CASNRGGTEAFF